This TCR beta chain was recorded in a study of blood T cells in healthy people across ages. There are a few counts of this clonotype. Using a J-beta primer mix together with a sample-barcoded 5' primer, a second PCR was run for about 7 to 12 cycles. TCRdb redid the calling of the 5' RACE reads with MiXCR, one entry per CDR3 protein. The table includes approximately 800,000 distinct CDR3 sequences, roughly 60% detected once. In germline, CDR1 is LGHNA, CDR2 YSLEER. The CDR3 has 17 amino acids. J gave up 3 bases and V 4 bases, and 7 bases lay outside the gene matches. The clonotype was recovered from a young man in good health. This chain connects TRBV4-3 to TRBJ2-5; 14 bases agree with TRBD2. The sequenced sample consisted of blood. The CDR3 coding sequence is TGCGCCAGCAGCCCGGGACTAGCGGGGGTTACCGAAGAGACCCAGTACTTC. It codes for CASSPGLAGVTEETQYF.